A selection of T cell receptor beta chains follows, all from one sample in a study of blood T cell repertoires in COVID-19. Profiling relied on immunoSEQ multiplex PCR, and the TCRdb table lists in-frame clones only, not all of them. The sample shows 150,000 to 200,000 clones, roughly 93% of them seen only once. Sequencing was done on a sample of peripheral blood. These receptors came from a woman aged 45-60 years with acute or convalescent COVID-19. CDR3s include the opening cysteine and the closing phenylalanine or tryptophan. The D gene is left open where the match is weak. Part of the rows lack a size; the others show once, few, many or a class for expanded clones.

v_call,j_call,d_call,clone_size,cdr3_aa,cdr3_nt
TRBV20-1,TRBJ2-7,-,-,CSASHQYEQYF,TGCAGTGCTAGCCACCAGTACGAGCAGTACTTC
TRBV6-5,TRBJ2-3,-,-,CASLRGLTDTQYF,TGTGCCAGTCTCAGGGGTCTCACAGATACGCAGTATTTT
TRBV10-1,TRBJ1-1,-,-,CASSEYRGSTEAFF,TGCGCCAGCAGTGAGTATCGGGGGTCCACTGAAGCTTTCTTT
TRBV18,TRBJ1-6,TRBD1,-,CASSPLGTENSPLHF,TGTGCCAGCTCACCACTAGGGACAGAGAATTCACCCCTCCACTTT
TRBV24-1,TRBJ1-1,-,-,CATSRGLNTEAFF,TGTGCCACCAGTCGGGGGTTGAACACTGAAGCTTTCTTT
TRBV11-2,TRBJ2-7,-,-,CASSSLPLATYYEQYF,TGTGCCAGCAGCTCCCTACCTCTAGCGACTTACTACGAGCAGTACTTC
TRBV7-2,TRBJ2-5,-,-,CASSLDPGQETQYF,TGTGCCAGCAGCTTAGACCCAGGCCAAGAGACCCAGTACTTC
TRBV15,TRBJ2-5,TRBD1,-,CATSSEQGALETQYF,TGTGCCACCAGCAGCGAACAGGGGGCCCTAGAGACCCAGTACTTC
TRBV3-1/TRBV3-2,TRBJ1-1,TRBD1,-,CASSQERTGQGRTEAFF,TGTGCCAGCAGCCAAGAGCGCACGGGACAGGGAAGGACTGAAGCTTTCTTT
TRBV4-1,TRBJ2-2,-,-,CASSPTGSNTGELFF,TGCGCCAGCAGCCCCACAGGGTCGAACACCGGGGAGCTGTTTTTT
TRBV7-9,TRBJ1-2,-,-,CASSLFRRQTIYGYTF,TGTGCCAGCAGCTTATTTCGGCGACAGACAATTTATGGCTACACCTTC
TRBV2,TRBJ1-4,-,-,CASVLEGLPREKLFF,TGTGCCAGCGTCTTGGAGGGGCTTCCCCGCGAAAAACTGTTTTTT
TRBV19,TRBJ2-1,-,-,CASSIGVEGEQFF,TGTGCCAGTAGTATTGGTGTCGAGGGTGAGCAGTTCTTC
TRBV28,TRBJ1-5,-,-,CASSLNQPQHF,TGTGCCAGCAGTCTAAATCAGCCCCAGCATTTT
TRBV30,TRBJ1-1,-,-,CACSTANTEAFF,TGTGCCTGCTCGACAGCGAACACTGAAGCTTTCTTT
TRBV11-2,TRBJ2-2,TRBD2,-,CASSTQRGPFTGELFF,TGTGCCAGCAGCACACAGCGGGGCCCTTTCACCGGGGAGCTGTTTTTT
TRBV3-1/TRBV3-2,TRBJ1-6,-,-,CASSQDLSGGPNNSPLHF,TGTGCCAGCAGCCAAGACCTGTCCGGGGGTCCCAATAATTCACCCCTCCACTTT
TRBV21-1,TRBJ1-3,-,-,CASSKATGGRVSGNTIYF,TGTGCCAGCAGCAAAGCGACGGGAGGCAGGGTCTCTGGAAACACCATATATTTT
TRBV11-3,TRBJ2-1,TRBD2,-,CASPPPGTRRYEQFF,TGTGCCAGCCCTCCTCCTGGGACTAGACGCTATGAGCAGTTCTTC
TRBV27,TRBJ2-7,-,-,CASSLSFTLYEQYF,TGTGCCAGCAGTTTAAGCTTCACCCTCTACGAGCAGTACTTC
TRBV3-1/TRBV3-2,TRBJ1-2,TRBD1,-,CASSTQTGNGYTF,TGTGCCAGCAGTACTCAGACAGGGAATGGCTACACCTTC
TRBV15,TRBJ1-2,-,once,CATSREGEGYGYTF,TGTGCCACCAGCAGAGAGGGGGAGGGCTATGGCTACACCTTC
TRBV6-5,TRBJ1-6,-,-,CASSYSISRERSPLHF,TGTGCCAGCAGTTACTCGATCTCCAGGGAACGATCACCCCTCCACTTT
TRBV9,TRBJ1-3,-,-,CASSPDSSGNTIYF,TGTGCCAGCAGCCCCGACAGCTCTGGAAACACCATATATTTT
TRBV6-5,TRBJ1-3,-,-,CASRGAGIGNTIYF,TGTGCCAGCAGGGGCGCGGGGATCGGAAACACCATATATTTT
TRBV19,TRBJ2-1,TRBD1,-,CASSDRGEQFF,TGTGCCAGTAGTGACAGGGGTGAGCAGTTCTTC
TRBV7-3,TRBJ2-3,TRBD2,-,CASSFHGLAGPTDTQYF,TGTGCCAGCAGCTTTCACGGACTAGCGGGACCCACAGATACGCAGTATTTT
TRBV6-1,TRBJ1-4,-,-,CASSDGGRDEKLFF,TGTGCCAGCAGTGACGGGGGGCGCGATGAAAAACTGTTTTTT
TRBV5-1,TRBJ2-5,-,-,CASSWTEETQYF,TGCGCCAGCAGCTGGACAGAAGAGACCCAGTACTTC
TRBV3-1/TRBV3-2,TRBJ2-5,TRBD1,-,CASSQLGDREETQYF,TGTGCCAGCAGCCAATTGGGGGACAGAGAAGAGACCCAGTACTTC
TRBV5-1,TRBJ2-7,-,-,CASSLGEYPEQYF,TGCGCCAGCAGCTTGGGAGAATATCCCGAGCAGTACTTC
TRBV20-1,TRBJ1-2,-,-,CSAREGYGYTF,TGCAGTGCCCGGGAGGGCTATGGCTACACCTTC
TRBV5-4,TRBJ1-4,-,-,CASSLWDNHEKLFF,TGTGCCAGCAGCCTCTGGGACAACCATGAAAAACTGTTTTTT
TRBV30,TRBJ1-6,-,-,CAWSSDSSYNSPLHF,TGTGCCTGGAGTTCGGACAGCTCCTATAATTCACCCCTCCACTTT
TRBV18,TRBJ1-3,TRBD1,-,CASSRGGYSGNTIYF,TGTGCCAGCTCAAGAGGGGGCTACTCTGGAAACACCATATATTTT